The 22 T cell receptor beta chains below were found in one sample sequenced in a study of CD8+CD57+ T cells in acquired aplastic anemia. Genomic DNA, serving as template, underwent TCR beta VDJ and CDR3 profiling. TCRdb reanalysed the reads using MiXCR and keeps one entry per CDR3 protein. The data show about 190,000 distinct CDR3 sequences, 50% to 55% seen once. Sequenced: sorted CD4+, CD8+, or CD8+CD57+ T cells (not recorded which) from PBMCs. Receptors were obtained from a human donor in good health, serving as a control.

A few counts support this clonotype. The chain has TRBV12-3 or TRBV12-4 and TRBJ2-1; TRBD2 aligns across 12 bases. CDR3 length: 18 amino acids. J lost 0 bases, V lost 5 bases, and 8 bases had no gene match. CDR3 region: CASSPRTSGAFSYNEQFF. The CDR3 coding sequence is TGTGCCAGCAGTCCCCGGACTAGCGGGGCTTTCTCCTACAATGAGCAGTTCTTC.

The chain joins TRBV7-9 to TRBJ2-7, with D possibly matching TRBD2 (6 bases). V was trimmed by 4 bases and J by 1 base, leaving 20 bases between them. CDR1 is SEHNR and CDR2 is FQNEAQ in the germline V gene (reference sequence). The CDR3 runs 17 residues. CDR3 nucleotides: TGTGCCAGCAGCTCCAACCTTGGTAGCGGTCCTTCCTACGAGCAGTACTTC. The encoded protein is CASSSNLGSGPSYEQYF.

This clonotype is a singleton in its sample. The chain recombines TRBV19 with TRBJ2-7, with D perhaps TRBD1 (6 bases). CDR1 and CDR2 (germline): LNHDA, SQIVND (reference sequence). Trimming took off 5 bases at V and 0 bases at J, with 14 bases between the two ends. This CDR3 has 15 residues. The CDR3 is CASSERQVSSYEQYF. CDR3 DNA sequence: TGTGCCAGTAGTGAAAGACAGGTCAGCTCCTACGAGCAGTACTTC.

About this clonotype: At one end, the junction sequence differs from germline, possibly due to a read error. The chain joins TRBV20-1 to TRBJ1-1; D is unclear. The CDR3 is 15 amino acids. Germline CDR1 DFQATT, CDR2 SNEGSKA (reference sequence). This CDR3 is CSASSPTVRNTEASF. For the CDR3, the DNA is TGCAGTGCTAGCAGCCCGACGGTCAGGAACACTGAAGCTTCCTTT.

This clonotype was seen at least ten times. The rearrangement uses TRBV19 and TRBJ2-1; 10 positions agree with TRBD1. This CDR3 has 15 amino acids. Trimming cost V 8 bases and J 3 bases; bases outside gene matches: 7. The germline V gene has CDR1 LNHDA and CDR2 SQIVND (reference sequence). Written as DNA, the CDR3 is TGTGCCAGTGGGACAGGGGTAAACTACTACAATGAGCAGTTCTTC. Protein sequence: CASGTGVNYYNEQFF.

This clonotype came up many times. This chain uses TRBV7-6 with TRBJ1-6, with D hard to call. CDR3 length: 16 amino acids. Germline V gives CDR1 SGHVS, CDR2 FNYEAQ. The V gene lost 2 bases and the J gene lost 5 bases, with 13 bases spanning the gap. In DNA, the CDR3 is TGTGCCAGCAGCTTATCAACGCGACGGGATAATTCACCCCTCCACTTT. It is translated as CASSLSTRRDNSPLHF.

The rearrangement joins TRBV7-3 to TRBJ2-7, with 9 bases fitting TRBD1. V lost 5 bases, J lost 5 bases, and 7 bases stayed unmatched. Germline V gene data show CDR1 as SGHTA and CDR2 as FQGTGA. The CDR3 has 14 amino acids. This CDR3 is CASSRGTGRNEQYF. The CDR3 region has the DNA TGTGCCAGCAGCCGCGGGACAGGGCGCAACGAGCAGTACTTC.

Only a few counts were recorded for this clonotype. This rearrangement joins TRBV6-2 or TRBV6-3 to TRBJ2-2; 7 bases line up with TRBD1. Germline V gene sequence: CDR1 MNHEY, CDR2 SVGEGT. J was trimmed by 5 bases and V by 2 bases; bases with no gene match: 8. CDR3 length: 16 residues. CDR3 sequence: CASSYGLTGKTGELFF. The CDR3 region has the DNA TGTGCCAGCAGTTACGGTTTGACAGGGAAAACCGGGGAGCTGTTTTTT.

The V and J genes are TRBV27 and TRBJ1-1, with D perhaps TRBD1 (5 bases). V was trimmed by 5 bases and J by 5 bases, leaving 12 bases between them. The CDR3 covers 13 residues. The V gene's germline CDR1 is MNHEY and CDR2 SMNVEV (reference sequence). The CDR3 is CASSRAGKTEAFF. DNA of the CDR3: TGTGCCAGCAGTCGGGCAGGGAAGACTGAAGCTTTCTTT.

The chain couples TRBV30 to TRBJ2-2, with 9 bases aligning to TRBD1. J lost 1 base, V lost 7 bases, and 4 bases had no gene match. CDR1 is GTSNPN, CDR2 SVGIG, per germline (reference sequence). The CDR3 is 14 amino acids. The CDR3 sequence: CALTGGWNTGELFF. CDR3 bases: TGTGCCTTAACAGGGGGCTGGAACACCGGGGAGCTGTTTTTT.

This clonotype was seen at least ten times. The chain is built from TRBV25-1 and TRBJ2-1, with D unclear. The V end lost 5 bases, the J end lost 3 bases, and 11 bases lay between the germline ends. This CDR3 contains 14 residues. Germline assignment: CDR1 MGHDK and CDR2 SYGVNS. The CDR3 loop is CASSSPGDYNEQFF. DNA of the CDR3: TGTGCCAGCAGTAGCCCGGGCGACTACAATGAGCAGTTCTTC.

The gene calls are TRBV20-1 and TRBJ1-6; tentatively, D is TRBD1 (5 bases). V was shortened by 8 bases and J by 5 bases, with 16 bases between the two germline ends. CDR1 is DFQATT, CDR2 SNEGSKA, per germline (reference sequence). This CDR3 is 14 amino acids long. The DNA for the CDR3 is TGCAGTCCTGAACCGGGACTCAATAATTCACCCCTCCACTTT. As protein: CSPEPGLNNSPLHF.

The V gene is TRBV10-2, the J gene TRBJ2-1; D uncertain. This CDR3 comprises 15 residues. Germline V CDR1 and CDR2: WSHSY, SAAADI. The V end lost 2 bases, the J end lost 9 bases, and 17 bases lay between the germline ends. CDR3 sequence: CASSEAWRLWREQFF. Written as DNA, the CDR3 is TGCGCCAGCAGTGAGGCTTGGCGGCTCTGGCGTGAGCAGTTCTTC.

This clonotype has ten or more counts. The V and J genes are TRBV11-2 and TRBJ1-1; D is undetermined. The CDR3 extends over 15 amino acids. The germline V gene encodes CDR1 SGHAT and CDR2 FQNNGV. Deletions cut 1 base from V and 0 bases from J, with 9 bases between. The CDR3, as DNA: TGTGCCAGCAGCTTAGTTGCGGATATGAACACTGAAGCTTTCTTT. Translating it yields CASSLVADMNTEAFF.

This clonotype occurred many times. The junction and the germline gene differ at one end; a read error may be behind it. This chain connects TRBV7-6 to TRBJ2-5; TRBD1 might be the D (5 bases). The CDR3 is 13 residues long. Germline lookup yields CDR1 SGHVS and CDR2 FNYEAQ. The CDR3 sequence is CASSSDTPGTQYF. In DNA, the CDR3 is TGTGCCAGTAGCTCGGACACCCCAGGGACCCAGTACTTC.

CDR3 region: CASSIVRNNQPQHF. CDR3 nucleotide sequence: TGTGCCAGTAGTATAGTACGGAACAATCAGCCCCAGCATTTT. The chain combines TRBV19 with TRBJ1-5; D uncertain. The length of the CDR3 is 14 residues. The V end lost 1 base, the J end lost 3 bases, and 7 bases lay between the germline ends. Germline V gene lookup returns CDR1 LNHDA and CDR2 SQIVND (reference sequence).

CDR3 loop: CASSLEDNSYEQYF. CDR3 nucleotides: TGTGCCAGCAGCTTAGAGGACAACTCCTACGAGCAGTACTTC. This chain uses TRBV7-6 with TRBJ2-7; perhaps TRBD1 as D (5 bases). The CDR3 extends over 14 amino acids. V was pared by 1 base and J by 0 bases, with 7 bases between. Per germline, CDR1 SGHVS and CDR2 FNYEAQ.

This clonotype was seen more than once but under ten times. The junction and the germline gene differ at one end; a read error may be behind it. The chain joins TRBV10-2 to TRBJ1-1; D unresolved. The CDR3 is 13 amino acids. Looked up from germline, CDR1 is WSHSY and CDR2 is SAAADI. The CDR3 DNA follows: TGCGCCAGCAGTGAAGTTGGGAACACTGGAGCTTTCTTT. Translation gives CASSEVGNTGAFF.

This clonotype was observed at least ten times. V gene TRBV15 combines with J gene TRBJ1-6, with 9 positions matching TRBD1. This CDR3 is 17 amino acids long. The germline V gene encodes CDR1 LNHNV and CDR2 YYDKDF (reference sequence). J gave up 5 bases and V 4 bases, and 9 bases lay outside the gene matches. CDR3 region: CATSIKTGGTDNSPLHF. The CDR3, as DNA: TGTGCCACCAGCATCAAAACAGGGGGCACAGATAATTCACCCCTCCACTTT.

This chain connects TRBV2 to TRBJ1-1; D not certain. The CDR3 has 11 amino acids. Between the trimmed V and J ends, which lost 4 bases and 3 bases, there was a span of 3 bases. In germline, CDR1 is SNHLY, CDR2 FYNNEI. The CDR3 sequence is CASSAHTEAFF. CDR3 coding DNA: TGTGCCAGCAGTGCTCACACTGAAGCTTTCTTT.

The chain is built from TRBV7-8 and TRBJ2-3; TRBD2 aligns across 13 bases. Germline V gene data show CDR1 as SGHVS and CDR2 as FQNEAQ. The CDR3 is made up of 16 amino acids. V shed 5 bases and J 2 bases; nucleotides not matched to a gene: 4. CDR3 residues: CASSMTSGGNTDTQYF. The CDR3, as DNA: TGTGCCAGCAGCATGACTAGCGGGGGGAACACAGATACGCAGTATTTT.

With regard to this clonotype: The junction departs from germline at one end; a sequencing error may be responsible. The V call is TRBV2, the J call TRBJ2-1; D is possibly TRBD1 or TRBD2 (6 bases each). CDR3 size: 12 residues. CDR1 is SNHLY, CDR2 FYNNEI, per germline. CDR3 sequence reads: CASMGGLNQQFF. The CDR3, as DNA: TGTGCCAGCATGGGGGGCCTCAATCAGCAGTTCTTC.